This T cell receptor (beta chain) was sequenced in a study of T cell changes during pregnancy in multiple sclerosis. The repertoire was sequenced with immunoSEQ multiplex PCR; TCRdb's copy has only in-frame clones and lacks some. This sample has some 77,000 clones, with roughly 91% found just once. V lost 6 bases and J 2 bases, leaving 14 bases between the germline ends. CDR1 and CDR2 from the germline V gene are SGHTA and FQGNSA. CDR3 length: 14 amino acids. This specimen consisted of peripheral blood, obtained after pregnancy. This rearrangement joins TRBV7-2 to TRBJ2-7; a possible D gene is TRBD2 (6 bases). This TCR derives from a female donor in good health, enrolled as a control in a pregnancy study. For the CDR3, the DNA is TGTGCCAGCAGACCCGGGACTGGGGCCTACGAGCAGTACTTC. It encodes CASRPGTGAYEQYF. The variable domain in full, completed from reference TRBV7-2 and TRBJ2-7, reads GAGVSQSPSNKVTEKGKDVELRCDPISGHTALYWYRQSLGQGLEFLIYFQGNSAPDKSGLPSDRFSAERTGGSVSTLTIQRTQQEDSAVYLCASRPGTGAYEQYFGPGTRLTVT.